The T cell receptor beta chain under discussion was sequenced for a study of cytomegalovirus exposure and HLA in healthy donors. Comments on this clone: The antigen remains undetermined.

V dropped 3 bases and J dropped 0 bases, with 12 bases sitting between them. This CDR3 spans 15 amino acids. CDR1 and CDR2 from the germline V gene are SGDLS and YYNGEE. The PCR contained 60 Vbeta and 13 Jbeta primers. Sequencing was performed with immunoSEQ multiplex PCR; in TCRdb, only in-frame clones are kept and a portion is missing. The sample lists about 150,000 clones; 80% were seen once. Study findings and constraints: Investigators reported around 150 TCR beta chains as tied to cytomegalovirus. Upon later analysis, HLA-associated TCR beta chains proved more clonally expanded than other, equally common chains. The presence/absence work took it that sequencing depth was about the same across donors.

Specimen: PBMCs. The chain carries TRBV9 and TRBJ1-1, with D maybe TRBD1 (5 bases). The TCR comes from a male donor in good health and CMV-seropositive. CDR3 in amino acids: CASSGGGNLNTEAFF. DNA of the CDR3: TGTGCCAGCAGCGGGGGGGGGAACCTGAACACTGAAGCTTTCTTT.